The entry that follows covers one T cell receptor beta chain sequence. Its specificity is unknown. The V segment lost 1 base and the J segment 5 bases; nucleotides outside the gene matches: 3. This CDR3 spans 16 amino acids. Germline V gives CDR1 LGHNA, CDR2 YNFKEQ. This entry is derived from a study of cytomegalovirus exposure and HLA in healthy donors. Study results and limitations: An analysis was carried out later, and it reportedly showed fewer N-insertions in an Asian-associated ancestry cluster than the approximately 660-donor mean. Earlier analysis looked at TCR beta V segments, and most were productive about 90% or about 30% of the time.

In the PCR, 60 Vbeta and 13 Jbeta primers were used. Here immunoSEQ multiplex PCR was the method, and the copy in TCRdb shows in-frame clones only, minus some. This sample has approximately 180,000 clones, with roughly 74% found just once. The sequence derives from a woman in her 30s in good health and CMV-seronegative. This rearrangement joins TRBV4-2 to TRBJ2-3; 13 bases align to TRBD2. The sequencing sample was made of PBMCs. The CDR3 DNA sequence: TGTGCCAGCAGCCAAGGACTAGCGGGAGGTCAAGATACGCAGTATTTT. Translating gives CASSQGLAGGQDTQYF.